This T cell receptor (beta chain) derives from a study of glioma-infiltrating T cells after dendritic cell vaccination. The overall study: The vaccine used monocyte-derived dendritic cells pulsed overnight with autologous tumor lysate.

The CDR3 covers 16 residues. CDR1 is PRHDT, CDR2 FYEKMQ, per germline (reference sequence). The V gene end was trimmed by 5 bases and the J gene end by 1 base; junction bases not matched to a gene: 6. The time point here: after dendritic cell vaccination, including at tumor progression/relapse. Amplification used 60 V beta primers and 13 J beta primers. Assay: immunoSEQ multiplex PCR; the TCRdb copy retains only in-frame clones and omits some. This sample has around 78,000 clones, with roughly 87% found just once. This sequence joins TRBV13 and TRBJ2-3; 10 positions match TRBD2. This TCR derives from a human donor with glioblastoma. This specimen was blood, taken after dendritic cell vaccination. DNA of the CDR3: TGTGCCAGCAGCCCCTTTGGGACTAGCGGCACAGATACGCAGTATTTT. Translated: CASSPFGTSGTDTQYF.